This passage covers 6 T cell receptor beta chains from one sample sequenced in a study of CD8+ T cells in alopecia areata. After isolation, RNA underwent reverse transcription to generate cDNA as the sequencing template. Clones were read by immunoSEQ multiplex PCR, and TCRdb kept only the in-frame ones, dropping some. The sample contains 95,000 to 100,000 clones, 60% of which appear only once. Treatment defined: oral pan-JAK inhibitor, 5-10 mg twice daily. Sequenced here: CD8+ T cells sorted from blood, sampled at approximately week 56, from a patient treated with tofacitinib. The receptors originated from a human donor with alopecia areata.

The chain carries TRBV5-1 and TRBJ2-1; the match to TRBD1 covers 8 bases. The CDR3 sequence is 16 residues long. Germline values: CDR1 SGHRS, CDR2 YFSETQ. V lost 1 base to trimming and J lost 8 bases; unmatched junction nucleotides: 11. Here the CDR3 reads CASSLNDRGMYHEQFF. The CDR3, as DNA: TGCGCCAGCAGCTTGAACGACAGGGGCATGTATCATGAGCAGTTCTTC. Supplemented by reference TRBV5-1 and TRBJ2-1, the full variable domain reads KAGVTQTPRYLIKTRGQQVTLSCSPISGHRSVSWYQQTPGQGLQFLFEYFSETQRNKGNFPGRFSGRQFSNSRSEMNVSTLELGDSALYLCASSLNDRGMYHEQFFGPGTRLTVL.

The chain links TRBV4-1 to TRBJ2-6; 10 bases line up with TRBD1. The V and J ends lost 3 bases and 0 bases, in that order; junction bases with no gene match: 8. Germline V gene lookup returns CDR1 MGHRA and CDR2 YSYEKL. The CDR3 runs to 19 residues. The CDR3 nucleotides are TGCGCCAGCAGCCAGGATGGACAGGGGGGAAGCTCTGGGGCCAACGTCCTGACTTTC. Its protein is CASSQDGQGGSSGANVLTF.

The chain joins TRBV23-1 to TRBJ2-3; D gene uncertain. TRBV23-1 is designated an ORF whose function remains uncertain. The CDR3 sequence is 14 residues long. With 4 bases removed from V and 4 bases from J, the gap between germline ends came to 12 bases. Here the CDR3 reads CASSPGRCADTQYF. The CDR3 nucleotides are TGCGCCAGCAGTCCCGGCCGTTGCGCAGATACGCAGTATTTT.

V usage is TRBV9 and J usage is TRBJ1-2, with D unresolved. The CDR3 sequence is 12 residues long. The V gene's germline CDR1 is SGDLS and CDR2 YYNGEE. V lost 7 bases, J lost 8 bases, and 15 bases lay in between. For the CDR3, the DNA is TGTGCCAGCTGCCGGTTGGGAGGCGGCTACACCTTC. Translated, it gives CASCRLGGGYTF.

The V and J genes are TRBV19 and TRBJ2-7; TRBD1 agrees at 7 bases. CDR3 length: 13 amino acids. Trimming at V came to 3 bases and at J to 6 bases, leaving 5 bases not matched to a gene. The germline V gene encodes CDR1 LNHDA and CDR2 SQIVND (reference sequence). CDR3 sequence (DNA): TGTGCCAGTAGTATGTCAGGGGGTGCCGAGCAGTACTTC. Its protein is CASSMSGGAEQYF.

This clone appeared a few times. The V call is TRBV6-5, the J call TRBJ2-5, with D possibly called TRBD1 or TRBD2 (7 bases each). CDR3 length: 13 amino acids. Trimming took off 5 bases at V and 4 bases at J, with 11 bases between the two ends. Germline CDR1 is MNHEY and CDR2 is SVGAGI. The DNA of the CDR3 is TGTGCCAGCAGTATCAGGGGGGGAGAGACCCAGTACTTC. Translating gives CASSIRGGETQYF.